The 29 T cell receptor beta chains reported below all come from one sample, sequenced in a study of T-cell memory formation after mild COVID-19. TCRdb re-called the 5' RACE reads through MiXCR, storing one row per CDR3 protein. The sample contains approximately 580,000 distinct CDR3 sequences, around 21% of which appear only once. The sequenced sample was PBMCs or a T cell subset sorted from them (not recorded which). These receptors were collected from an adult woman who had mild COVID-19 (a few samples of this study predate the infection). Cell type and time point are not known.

The CDR3 loop is CSVGTGGPYEQYF. The CDR3 nucleotides read TGCAGCGTGGGGACAGGGGGCCCCTACGAGCAGTACTTC. The chain employs TRBV29-1 and TRBJ2-7, with 12 positions matching TRBD1. Germline CDR1 SQVTM, CDR2 ANQGSEA. The CDR3 is 13 amino acids. J lost 2 bases, V lost 6 bases, and 2 bases had no gene match.

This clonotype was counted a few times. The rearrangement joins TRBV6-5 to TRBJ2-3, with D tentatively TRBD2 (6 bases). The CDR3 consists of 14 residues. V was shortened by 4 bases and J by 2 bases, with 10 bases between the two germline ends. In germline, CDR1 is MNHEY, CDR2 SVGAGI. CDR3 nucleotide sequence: TGTGCCAGCAGTTCACGACTAGTCACAGATACGCAGTATTTT. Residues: CASSSRLVTDTQYF.

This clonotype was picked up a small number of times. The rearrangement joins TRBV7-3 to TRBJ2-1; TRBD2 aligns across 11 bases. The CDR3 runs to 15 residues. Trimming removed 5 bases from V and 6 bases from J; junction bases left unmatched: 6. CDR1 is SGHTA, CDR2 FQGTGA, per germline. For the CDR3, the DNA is TGTGCCAGCAGCCTCGGGGGGACTAGCGGCAATGAGCAGTTCTTC. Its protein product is CASSLGGTSGNEQFF.

For the CDR3, the DNA is TGTGCCAGCAGTCCCAGGACTAGCGGGGTTAGCACAGATACGCAGTATTTT. It is translated as CASSPRTSGVSTDTQYF. The V gene is TRBV6-5, the J gene TRBJ2-3; 12 nucleotides line up with TRBD2. The CDR3 length is 17 residues. J lost 0 bases, V lost 5 bases, and 6 bases had no gene match. Germline loops: CDR1 MNHEY, CDR2 SVGAGI.

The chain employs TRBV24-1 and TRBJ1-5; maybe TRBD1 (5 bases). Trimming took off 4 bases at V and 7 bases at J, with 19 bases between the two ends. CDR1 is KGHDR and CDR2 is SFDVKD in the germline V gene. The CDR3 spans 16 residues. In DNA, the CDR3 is TGTGCCACCAGTGAGAACCCGGGACCAAGTGGACAGCCCCAGCATTTT. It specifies CATSENPGPSGQPQHF.

The CDR3 reads CASSNREADFVEQYF. CDR3 nucleotides: TGTGCCAGCAGCAACAGGGAAGCCGATTTTGTCGAGCAGTACTTC. The rearrangement links TRBV5-6 to TRBJ2-7, with D perhaps TRBD1 (6 bases). The CDR3 is 15 residues long. CDR1 and CDR2 from the germline V gene are SGHDT and YYEEEE. Trimming shortened V by 4 bases and J by 6 bases, and 20 bases separated the two germline ends.

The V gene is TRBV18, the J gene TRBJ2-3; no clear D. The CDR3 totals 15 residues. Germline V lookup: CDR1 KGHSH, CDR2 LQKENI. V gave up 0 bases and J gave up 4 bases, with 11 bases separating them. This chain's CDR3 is CASSPPLIAADTQYF. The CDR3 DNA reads TGTGCCAGCTCACCACCGCTTATAGCTGCAGATACGCAGTATTTT.

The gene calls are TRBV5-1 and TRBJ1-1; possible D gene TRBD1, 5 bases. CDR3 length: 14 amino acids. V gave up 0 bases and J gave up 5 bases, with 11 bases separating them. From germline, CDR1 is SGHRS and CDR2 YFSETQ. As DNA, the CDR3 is TGCGCCAGCAGCTTGGAGGTCCGGACAACTGAAGCTTTCTTT. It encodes CASSLEVRTTEAFF.

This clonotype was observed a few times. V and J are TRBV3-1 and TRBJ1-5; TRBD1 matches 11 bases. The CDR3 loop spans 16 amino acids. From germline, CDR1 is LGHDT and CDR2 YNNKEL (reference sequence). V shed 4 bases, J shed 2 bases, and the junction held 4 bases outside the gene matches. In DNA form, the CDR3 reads TGTGCCAGCAGCCGCGGACAGGGGGCGCGCAATCAGCCCCAGCATTTT. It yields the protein CASSRGQGARNQPQHF.

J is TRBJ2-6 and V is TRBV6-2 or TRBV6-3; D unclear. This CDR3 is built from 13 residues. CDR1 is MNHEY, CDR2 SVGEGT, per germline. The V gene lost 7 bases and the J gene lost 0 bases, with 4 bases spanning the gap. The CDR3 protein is CASTNSGANVLTF. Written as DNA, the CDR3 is TGTGCCAGCACGAACTCTGGGGCCAACGTCCTGACTTTC.

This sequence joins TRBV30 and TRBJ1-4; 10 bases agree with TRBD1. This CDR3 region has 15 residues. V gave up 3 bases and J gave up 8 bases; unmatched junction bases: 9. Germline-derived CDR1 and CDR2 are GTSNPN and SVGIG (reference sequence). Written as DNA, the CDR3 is TGTGCCTGGAGAGCACCGGGACAGGGGACGGAAAAACTGTTTTTT. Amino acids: CAWRAPGQGTEKLFF.

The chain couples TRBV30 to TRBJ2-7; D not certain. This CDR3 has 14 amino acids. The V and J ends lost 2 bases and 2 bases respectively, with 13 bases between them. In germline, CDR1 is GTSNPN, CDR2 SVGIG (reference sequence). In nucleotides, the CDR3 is TGTGCCTGGAGTCTACTGGGCTTAACCTACGAGCAGTACTTC. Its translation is CAWSLLGLTYEQYF.

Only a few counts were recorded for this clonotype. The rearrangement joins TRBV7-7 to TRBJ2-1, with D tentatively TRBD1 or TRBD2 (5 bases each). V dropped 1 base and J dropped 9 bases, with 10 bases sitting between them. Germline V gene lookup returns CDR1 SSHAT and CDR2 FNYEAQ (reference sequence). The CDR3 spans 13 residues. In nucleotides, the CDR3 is TGTGCCAGCAGCTTAGGGGGGATGGGTGAGCAGTTCTTC. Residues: CASSLGGMGEQFF. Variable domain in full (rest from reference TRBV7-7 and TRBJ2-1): GAGVSQSPRYKVTKRGQDVTLRCDPISSHATLYWYQQALGQGPEFLTYFNYEAQPDKSGLPSDRFSAERPEGSISTLTIQRTEQRDSAMYRCASSLGGMGEQFFGPGTRLTVL.

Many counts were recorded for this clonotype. The CDR3 DNA follows: TGCAGTGCTAGTATTCGGGCGGACGGCTCCTACGAGCAGTACTTC. Translating gives CSASIRADGSYEQYF. The chain combines TRBV20-1 with TRBJ2-7; D is undetermined. Germline lookup yields CDR1 DFQATT and CDR2 SNEGSKA (reference sequence). The CDR3 spans 15 residues. V was pared by 3 bases and J by 0 bases, with 15 bases between.

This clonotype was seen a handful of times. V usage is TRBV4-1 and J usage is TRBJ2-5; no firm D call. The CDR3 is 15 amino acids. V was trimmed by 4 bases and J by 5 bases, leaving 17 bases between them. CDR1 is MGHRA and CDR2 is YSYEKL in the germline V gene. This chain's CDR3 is CASSLSLGRWETQYF. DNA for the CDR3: TGCGCCAGCAGCCTCTCTTTAGGGCGTTGGGAGACCCAGTACTTC.

The CDR3 spells CASKGGYPGIQYF. For the CDR3, the DNA is TGTGCCAGTAAGGGGGGTTACCCTGGCATTCAGTACTTC. This chain connects TRBV19 to TRBJ2-4; D may match TRBD1 or TRBD2 (6 bases each). The germline V gene has CDR1 LNHDA and CDR2 SQIVND (reference sequence). V lost 7 bases to trimming and J lost 9 bases, with 16 bases between them. The CDR3 loop spans 13 amino acids.

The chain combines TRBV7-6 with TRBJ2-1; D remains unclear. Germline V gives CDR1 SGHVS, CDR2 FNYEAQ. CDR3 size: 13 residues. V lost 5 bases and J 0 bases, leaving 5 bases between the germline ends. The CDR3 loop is CASSGLSYNEQFF. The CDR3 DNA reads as TGTGCCAGCAGCGGTCTCTCCTACAATGAGCAGTTCTTC.

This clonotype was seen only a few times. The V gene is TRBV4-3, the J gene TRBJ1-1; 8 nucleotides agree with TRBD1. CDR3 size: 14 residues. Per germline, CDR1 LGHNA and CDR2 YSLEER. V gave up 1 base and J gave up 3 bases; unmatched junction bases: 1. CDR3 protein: CASSQVDRDTEAFF. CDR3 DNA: TGCGCCAGCAGCCAAGTGGACAGGGACACTGAAGCTTTCTTT.

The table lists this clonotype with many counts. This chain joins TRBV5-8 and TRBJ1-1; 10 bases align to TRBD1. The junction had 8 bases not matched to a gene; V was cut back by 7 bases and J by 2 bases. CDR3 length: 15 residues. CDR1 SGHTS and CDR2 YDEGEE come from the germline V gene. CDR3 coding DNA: TGTGCCAGCCGAAACCGGGACAGGGGAAACACTGAAGCTTTCTTT. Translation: CASRNRDRGNTEAFF.

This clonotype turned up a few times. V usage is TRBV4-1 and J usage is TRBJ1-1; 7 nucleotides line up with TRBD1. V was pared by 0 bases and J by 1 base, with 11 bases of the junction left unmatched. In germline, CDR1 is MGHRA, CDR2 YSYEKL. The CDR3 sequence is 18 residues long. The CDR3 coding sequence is TGCGCCAGCAGCCAAGATCAGAAACATAGACAGGGGAACACTGAAGCTTTCTTT. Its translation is CASSQDQKHRQGNTEAFF.

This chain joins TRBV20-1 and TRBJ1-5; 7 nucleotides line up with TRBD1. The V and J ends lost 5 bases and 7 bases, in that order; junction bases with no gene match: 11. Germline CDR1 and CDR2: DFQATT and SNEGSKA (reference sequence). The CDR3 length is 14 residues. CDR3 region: CSASTGEGIQPQHF. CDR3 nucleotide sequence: TGCAGTGCTTCCACAGGGGAAGGTATCCAGCCCCAGCATTTT.

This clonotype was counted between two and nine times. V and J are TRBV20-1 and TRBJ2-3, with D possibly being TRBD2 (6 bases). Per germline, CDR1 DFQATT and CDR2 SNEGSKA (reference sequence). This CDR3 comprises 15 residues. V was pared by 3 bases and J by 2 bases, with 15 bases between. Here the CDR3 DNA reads TGCAGTGCTAGCCCCACTAGCCGCAACACAGATACGCAGTATTTT. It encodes CSASPTSRNTDTQYF.

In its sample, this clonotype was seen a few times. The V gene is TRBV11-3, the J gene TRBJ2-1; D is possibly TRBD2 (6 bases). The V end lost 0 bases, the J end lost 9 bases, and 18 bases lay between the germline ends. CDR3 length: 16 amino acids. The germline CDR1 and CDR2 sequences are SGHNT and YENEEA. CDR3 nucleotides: TGTGCCAGCAGCTTAGAGTATAGCGGCCTTGGGGGTGAGCAGTTCTTC. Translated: CASSLEYSGLGGEQFF.

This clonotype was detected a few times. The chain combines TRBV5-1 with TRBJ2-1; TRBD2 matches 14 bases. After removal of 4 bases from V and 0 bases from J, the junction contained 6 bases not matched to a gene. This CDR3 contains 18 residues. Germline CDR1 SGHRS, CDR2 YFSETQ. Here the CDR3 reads CASSPWTSGGFSYNEQFF. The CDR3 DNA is TGCGCCAGCAGCCCTTGGACTAGCGGGGGGTTCTCCTACAATGAGCAGTTCTTC. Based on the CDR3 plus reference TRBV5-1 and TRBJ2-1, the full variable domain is KAGVTQTPRYLIKTRGQQVTLSCSPISGHRSVSWYQQTPGQGLQFLFEYFSETQRNKGNFPGRFSGRQFSNSRSEMNVSTLELGDSALYLCASSPWTSGGFSYNEQFFGPGTRLTVL.

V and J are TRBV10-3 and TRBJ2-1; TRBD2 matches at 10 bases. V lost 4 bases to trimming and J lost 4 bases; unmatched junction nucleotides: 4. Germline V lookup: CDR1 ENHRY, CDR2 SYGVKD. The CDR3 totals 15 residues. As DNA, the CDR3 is TGTGCCATCAGTGTCGGGGGACTAGCGTACAATGAGCAGTTCTTC. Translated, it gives CAISVGGLAYNEQFF.

The CDR3 spells CASSPREGAYEQYF. CDR3 DNA: TGTGCCAGCTCACCGCGGGAGGGTGCCTACGAGCAGTACTTC. J is TRBJ2-7 and V is TRBV18, with TRBD2 identical over 9 bases. The junction had 2 bases not matched to a gene; V was cut back by 3 bases and J by 2 bases. The CDR3 length is 14 residues. Germline lookup yields CDR1 KGHSH and CDR2 LQKENI.

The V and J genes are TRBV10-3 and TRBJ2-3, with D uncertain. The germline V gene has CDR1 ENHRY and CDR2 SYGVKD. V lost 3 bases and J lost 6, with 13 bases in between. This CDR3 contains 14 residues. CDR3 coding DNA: TGTGCCATCAGTGAATCTGACCCTAGGGATACGCAGTATTTT. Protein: CAISESDPRDTQYF.

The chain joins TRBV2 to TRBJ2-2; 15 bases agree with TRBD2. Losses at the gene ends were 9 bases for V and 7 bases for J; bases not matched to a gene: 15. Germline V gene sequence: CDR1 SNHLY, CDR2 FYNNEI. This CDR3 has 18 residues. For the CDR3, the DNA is TGTGCCAGGAGTCAGCCGGGACTAGCGGGGGGTAATGGCGGGGAGCTGTTTTTT. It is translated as CARSQPGLAGGNGGELFF.

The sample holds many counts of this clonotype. This chain's CDR3 is CASSLAGGSYEQYF. The CDR3 DNA follows: TGTGCCAGCAGCTTAGCGGGGGGGTCCTACGAGCAGTACTTC. J is TRBJ2-7 and V is TRBV7-8, with 7 positions matching TRBD2. Germline V gene sequence: CDR1 SGHVS, CDR2 FQNEAQ. V was pared by 0 bases and J by 1 base, with 0 bases of the junction left unmatched. CDR3 length equals 14 residues.